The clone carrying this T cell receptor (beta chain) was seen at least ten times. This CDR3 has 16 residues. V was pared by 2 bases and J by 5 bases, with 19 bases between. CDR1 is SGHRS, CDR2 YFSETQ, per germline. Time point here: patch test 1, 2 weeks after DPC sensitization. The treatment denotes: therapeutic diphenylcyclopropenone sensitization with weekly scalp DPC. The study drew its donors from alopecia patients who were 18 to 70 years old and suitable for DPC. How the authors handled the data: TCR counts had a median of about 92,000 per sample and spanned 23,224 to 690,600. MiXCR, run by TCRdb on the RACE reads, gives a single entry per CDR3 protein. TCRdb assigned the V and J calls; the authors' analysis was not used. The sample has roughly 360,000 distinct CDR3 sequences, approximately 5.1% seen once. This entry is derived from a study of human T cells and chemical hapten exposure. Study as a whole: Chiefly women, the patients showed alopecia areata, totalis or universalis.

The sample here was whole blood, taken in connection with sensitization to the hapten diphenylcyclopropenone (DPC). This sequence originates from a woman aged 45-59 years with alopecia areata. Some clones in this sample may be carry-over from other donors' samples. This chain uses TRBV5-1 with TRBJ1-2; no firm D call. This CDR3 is CASSLSRQGLNYGYTF. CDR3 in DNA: TGCGCCAGCAGCTTATCGAGACAAGGATTAAATTATGGCTACACCTTC.